The source of this TCR beta chain is a study of shared clonotypes between healthy human individuals. Genomic DNA per cell subset filled all wells of several immunoSEQ plates. Some clones are missing from TCRdb's copy, which holds only in-frame ones; the method was immunoSEQ multiplex PCR. The repertoire holds 1.5 million to 2.5 million clones, over 85% seen once, with 1% to 1.5% in the top ten. About this clone itself: What it recognizes is unknown.

This CDR3 is built from 14 residues. CDR1 and CDR2 (germline): KGHSH, LQKENI. Trimming took 4 bases from V and 7 from J, leaving 14 bases between them. Study conclusions and caveats: Larger richness was generally estimated for naive than memory subsets. Rarefaction revealed incomplete sorted-subset sequencing despite large depth.

The naive CD8 fraction comprised CD45RO-negative cells positively selected for CCR7 and excluded terminally differentiated effector memory CD45RA+ cells. The donors were adults (healthy and HIV-negative) with no recent acute infections or vaccinations. This sequence joins TRBV18 and TRBJ1-5, with D perhaps TRBD1 (6 bases). Sequenced input: naive CD8+ T cells sorted from blood. The sequence was obtained from a young man in good health. The CDR3 nucleotides are TGTGCCAGCTCACTAACAGGGCCGATACAGCCCCAGCATTTT. Amino acid sequence: CASSLTGPIQPQHF.